Below, 14 T cell receptor beta chains from the same sample are listed, as sequenced in a study of T cells in Graves' hyperthyroidism and ophthalmopathy. What was amplified from RNA transcripts were TCR beta CDR3 regions. Using the HTBI primer set, a first-round RT-PCR was run on the TCR CDR3. Each CDR3 protein is one row after TCRdb ran MiXCR on the multiplex PCR reads. The sample lists fewer than 700,000 distinct CDR3 sequences; around 15% were seen once. Sequencing was carried out using blood. The origin of the receptors is a woman in her thirties with Graves' hyperthyroidism.

At least ten counts were recorded for this clonotype. This rearrangement joins TRBV27 to TRBJ2-1, with D uncertain. V lost 3 bases and J lost 0, with 9 bases in between. The CDR3 loop spans 15 amino acids. Germline V CDR1 and CDR2: MNHEY, SMNVEV (reference sequence). In DNA, the CDR3 is TGTGCCAGCAGTTTTATTCTAGGCTCCTACAATGAGCAGTTCTTC. Residues: CASSFILGSYNEQFF.

Only a few counts were recorded for this clonotype. For the CDR3, the DNA is TGTGCCAGCAGTACAAACACGGGACTAGCGGTAAATGAGCAGTTCTTC. This encodes CASSTNTGLAVNEQFF. The chain links TRBV12-3 or TRBV12-4 to TRBJ2-1, with TRBD2 identical over 11 bases. Losses at the gene ends were 5 bases for V and 7 bases for J; bases not matched to a gene: 10. The CDR3 is made up of 16 amino acids.

This clonotype was seen repeatedly, ten times or more. This sequence joins TRBV5-1 and TRBJ2-3; the match to TRBD1 covers 7 bases. Germline V CDR1 and CDR2: SGHRS, YFSETQ. This CDR3 contains 17 residues. After removal of 4 bases from V and 3 bases from J, the junction contained 14 bases not matched to a gene. CDR3 region: CASSRSPTGQETDTQYF. CDR3 nucleotides: TGCGCCAGCAGCCGGTCACCAACAGGACAGGAGACAGATACGCAGTATTTT.

The chain combines TRBV30 with TRBJ2-4; TRBD2 is a possible D gene (7 bases). CDR1 is GTSNPN, CDR2 SVGIG, per germline (reference sequence). V lost 0 bases and J 3 bases, leaving 18 bases between the germline ends. The CDR3 consists of 17 residues. The CDR3 sequence: CAWSVAPAAGHKNIQYF. The CDR3 DNA reads as TGTGCCTGGAGTGTAGCCCCGGCAGCGGGACACAAAAACATTCAGTACTTC.

The chain combines TRBV20-1 with TRBJ2-1; D gene uncertain. Trimming pared 0 bases from V and 10 bases from J, leaving 16 bases between. This CDR3 is built from 14 residues. CDR1 is DFQATT and CDR2 is SNEGSKA in the germline V gene (reference sequence). CDR3 sequence reads: CSARDPRYRREQFF. As DNA, the CDR3 is TGCAGTGCTAGAGATCCCCGGTATAGGCGAGAGCAGTTCTTC.

This clonotype was observed a handful of times. This chain uses TRBV27 with TRBJ1-5; perhaps TRBD1 as D (5 bases). The CDR3 contains 15 residues. With 4 bases removed from V and 6 bases from J, the gap between germline ends came to 16 bases. Germline assignment: CDR1 MNHEY and CDR2 SMNVEV (reference sequence). CDR3 residues: CASSSWGGAGQPQHF. The CDR3 nucleotides are TGTGCCAGCAGTTCATGGGGGGGAGCGGGTCAGCCCCAGCATTTT.

The chain combines TRBV5-6 with TRBJ2-3; the D is unclear. The CDR3 consists of 16 residues. V was trimmed by 0 bases and J by 2 bases, leaving 13 bases between them. Germline CDR1 SGHDT, CDR2 YYEEEE. CDR3 bases: TGTGCCAGCAGCTTGGACATCCGTCAATACACAGATACGCAGTATTTT. This encodes CASSLDIRQYTDTQYF.

The count of this clonotype is one. At one end, the junction sequence differs from germline, possibly due to a read error. The chain has TRBV13 and TRBJ2-2; D possibly corresponds to TRBD2 (7 bases). The CDR3 loop spans 18 amino acids. Germline CDR1 reads PRHDT; CDR2 reads FYEKMQ (reference sequence). For the CDR3, the DNA is TGCGCCAGCAGCTTGGGAGGTATCCGGGGGGCCGGCACCGGGGAGCTGTTTTTT. Translated: CASSLGGIRGAGTGELFF.

This clonotype was seen repeatedly, ten times or more. The CDR3 protein is CASSLRGGLGYEQYF. CDR3 DNA sequence: TGCGCCAGCAGCTTGCGTGGGGGGCTGGGATACGAGCAGTACTTC. The rearrangement uses TRBV5-1 and TRBJ2-7; perhaps D is TRBD1 or TRBD2 (6 bases each). CDR1 and CDR2 (germline): SGHRS, YFSETQ. The V gene lost 1 base and the J gene lost 4 bases, with 15 bases spanning the gap. This CDR3 is built from 15 residues.

Comment on this clonotype: The junction and the germline gene differ at one end; a read error may be behind it. The genes are TRBV28 and TRBJ2-7; D is perhaps TRBD2 (6 bases). This CDR3 has 19 amino acids. CDR1 is MDHEN and CDR2 is SYDVKM in the germline V gene. The DNA of the CDR3 is TGCGCCAGCAGCTCCGGACCCTGGGAGACGGGACTGAAGACCTACGAGCAGTACTTC. Translated: CASSSGPWETGLKTYEQYF.

This clonotype was found many times. CDR3 DNA sequence: TGTGCCAGCAGCTTGGACAGGGGGCCAAATTCACCCCTCCACTTT. The encoded protein is CASSLDRGPNSPLHF. The chain recombines TRBV7-9 with TRBJ1-6, with 11 bases that match TRBD1. The CDR3 covers 15 residues. Germline V CDR1 and CDR2: SEHNR, FQNEAQ (reference sequence). With 3 bases clipped from V and 7 bases from J, the junction kept 2 bases outside the gene matches. The whole variable domain, filled in from reference TRBV7-9 and TRBJ1-6, reads DTGVSQNPRHKITKRGQNVTFRCDPISEHNRLYWYRQTLGQGPEFLTYFQNEAQLEKSRLLSDRFSAERPKGSFSTLEIQRTEQGDSAMYLCASSLDRGPNSPLHFGNGTRLTVT.

This clonotype came up many times. The rearrangement joins TRBV2 to TRBJ2-3, with a weak D call TRBD2 (5 bases). The CDR3 extends over 15 amino acids. Trimming left V 6 bases short and J 1 base short, with 14 bases between. Germline lookup yields CDR1 SNHLY and CDR2 FYNNEI. The CDR3 here is CASSWGGRGTDTQYF. The CDR3 DNA sequence: TGTGCCAGCAGCTGGGGTGGGAGAGGCACAGATACGCAGTATTTT.

This clonotype came up many times. The chain links TRBV28 to TRBJ2-7, with D maybe TRBD2 (5 bases). The CDR3 covers 17 residues. Deletions cut 3 bases from V and 1 base from J, with 19 bases between. Germline V gene sequence: CDR1 MDHEN, CDR2 SYDVKM. CDR3 nucleotides: TGTGCCAGCAGTTTCCACCCTTACCAGACTACTTCCTACGAGCAGTACTTC. Its protein product is CASSFHPYQTTSYEQYF. Full variable domain (rest looked up from reference TRBV28 and TRBJ2-7): DVKVTQSSRYLVKRTGEKVFLECVQDMDHENMFWYRQDPGLGLRLIYFSYDVKMKEKGDIPEGYSVSREKKERFSLILESASTNQTSMYLCASSFHPYQTTSYEQYFGPGTRLTVT.

The V and J genes are TRBV7-2 and TRBJ1-2; 9 bases are shared with TRBD1. J was trimmed by 4 bases and V by 5 bases; bases with no gene match: 8. Germline lookup yields CDR1 SGHTA and CDR2 FQGNSA. The CDR3 is made up of 15 amino acids. The DNA of the CDR3 is TGTGCCAGCAGCCCGGAACAGGGGGCCGTCTATGGCTACACCTTC. Residues: CASSPEQGAVYGYTF.